The T cell receptor (beta chain) described here comes from a study of CD8 T cells in ankylosing spondylitis. Findings and caveats of the study: A TCR beta motif made of 7 to 9 highly homologous variants seemed typical of ankylosing spondylitis blood. Reportedly, disease-linked clones are significantly enriched in ankylosing spondylitis patients' matched synovial fluid.

As regards this clonotype: Its antigen is unidentified.

The germline V and J ends were trimmed by 2 bases and 0 bases, with 9 bases remaining between them. The germline V gene encodes CDR1 SGHRS and CDR2 YFSETQ. This CDR3 contains 14 residues. Each CDR3 protein is one row after TCRdb ran MiXCR on the 5' RACE reads. The sample carries 670,000 or so distinct CDR3 sequences, about 20% recorded once. This receptor was obtained from a male donor with ankylosing spondylitis. The sample taken for sequencing was blood, either unsorted or a sorted T cell fraction (not recorded which). The V call is TRBV5-1, the J call TRBJ2-7; D remains ambiguous. In nucleotides, the CDR3 is TGCGCCAGCAGCTTCGCAGACATCTCCTACGAGCAGTACTTC. Protein: CASSFADISYEQYF.